This TCR beta chain was obtained from a study of Ad26.COV2.S vaccination and SARS-CoV-2 variants. In the study overall: Participants got Ad26.COV2.S intramuscularly, once or twice 56 days apart.

This CDR3 is 16 amino acids long. Trimming left V 4 bases short and J 0 bases short, with 13 bases between. The V gene's germline CDR1 is MGHRA and CDR2 YSYEKL. In its sample, this clone was seen a few times. Its antigen is unidentified. General observations from the study: Vaccine and placebo recipients had comparable breadth of non-spike TCRs.

Assay used: immunoSEQ multiplex PCR; TCRdb lists only in-frame clones, some missing. The sample gives about 350,000 clones, roughly 89% of which show up once; around 5% is in the top ten. Treatment described: approximately 18 received Ad26.COV2.S at low or high dose, single or two shots; several received placebo; per-sample allocation not given. Collection of samples fell on day 63 after the first vaccine or placebo injection. This TCR derives from a person between 18 and 59 years old who received the Ad26.COV2.S COVID-19 vaccine or a placebo. The chain combines TRBV4-1 with TRBJ1-5; D might be TRBD1 (6 bases). This specimen consisted of peripheral blood, obtained in a trial of Ad26.COV2.S vaccine versus placebo. The CDR3 loop is CASSLSWGHSNQPQHF. CDR3 nucleotide sequence: TGCGCCAGCAGCCTATCCTGGGGACATAGCAATCAGCCCCAGCATTTT.